These 10 T cell receptor beta chains originate from one sample sequenced in a study of T cells after yellow fever vaccination. TCRdb re-derived calls from the 5' RACE reads in MiXCR, one entry per CDR3 protein. This sample has about 330,000 distinct CDR3 sequences, with around 6.8% found just once. This sample comprised PBMCs, obtained approximately 40 days after the first yellow fever vaccination. Receptors originate from a man between 18 and 29 years old who received the YFV17D yellow fever vaccine.

This clonotype was seen more than once but under ten times. J is TRBJ1-4 and V is TRBV7-2; no clear D gene. There are 15 residues in the CDR3. V was trimmed by 5 bases and J by 8 bases, leaving 18 bases between them. In germline, CDR1 is SGHTA, CDR2 FQGNSA. Here the CDR3 reads CASSPYKFGKEKLFF. The DNA of the CDR3 is TGTGCCAGCAGCCCCTACAAGTTTGGTAAAGAAAAACTGTTTTTT.

The V call is TRBV7-2, the J call TRBJ2-1; TRBD2 might be the D (7 bases). From germline, CDR1 is SGHTA and CDR2 FQGNSA. Trimming removed 2 bases from V and 12 bases from J, with 20 bases in between. This CDR3 has 15 amino acids. CDR3 residues: CASSLPGGPADPQFF. CDR3 nucleotide sequence: TGTGCCAGCAGCTTACCCGGGGGGCCGGCGGACCCGCAGTTCTTC.

CDR3 in amino acids: CASSWGRQFSYEQYF. DNA of the CDR3: TGTGCCAGCAGCTGGGGTAGACAATTTTCCTACGAGCAGTACTTC. This chain joins TRBV11-2 and TRBJ2-7; D remains unclear. From germline, CDR1 is SGHAT and CDR2 FQNNGV. The CDR3 has 15 amino acids. Trimming removed 4 bases at V and 1 base at J, with 14 bases between.

This clonotype was found many times. The chain combines TRBV29-1 with TRBJ1-3; no firm D call. In germline, CDR1 is SQVTM, CDR2 ANQGSEA. The V end was cut by 4 bases, the J end by 0 bases, with 7 bases between. The length of the CDR3 is 13 residues. Here the CDR3 reads CSVVPSSGNTIYF. CDR3 DNA sequence: TGCAGCGTTGTACCGAGCTCTGGAAACACCATATATTTT.

This clonotype has at least ten counts. This rearrangement joins TRBV12-3 or TRBV12-4 to TRBJ1-1; 8 bases are a match to TRBD1. V lost 5 bases and J lost 2; bases outside the gene matches: 4. There are 14 residues in the CDR3. CDR3 protein: CASSQGARNTEAFF. CDR3 bases: TGTGCCAGCAGTCAGGGGGCGCGAAACACTGAAGCTTTCTTT.

This clonotype appeared a few times. This chain uses TRBV6-2 or TRBV6-3 with TRBJ2-7; 8 nucleotides line up with TRBD1. V trimming: 2 bases; J trimming: 4 bases; junction bases outside the gene matches: 7. This CDR3 contains 15 residues. Germline V gene lookup returns CDR1 MNHEY and CDR2 SVGEGT. The CDR3 coding sequence is TGTGCCAGCAGTTACAGGACAGGGCCCGAGTACGAGCAGTACGTC. It is translated as CASSYRTGPEYEQYV.

V usage is TRBV5-1 and J usage is TRBJ1-1, with TRBD1 matching over 8 bases. The trim removed 7 bases at V and 4 bases at J, leaving 12 bases unmatched. CDR1 and CDR2 (germline): SGHRS, YFSETQ. The CDR3 consists of 15 residues. The CDR3 coding sequence is TGCGCCAGCTGCCGGACAGGGCAGGTGGGCACTGAAGCTTTCTTT. Its protein product is CASCRTGQVGTEAFF.

This clonotype was found a few times. This chain connects TRBV20-1 to TRBJ2-1; D is perhaps TRBD2 (6 bases). Deletions cut 6 bases from V and 1 base from J, with 13 bases between. The germline CDR1 and CDR2 sequences are DFQATT and SNEGSKA (reference sequence). The CDR3 has 14 residues. The CDR3 here is CSARRGVSYNEQFF. CDR3 DNA: TGCAGTGCCCGGCGGGGTGTGTCCTACAATGAGCAGTTCTTC.

This clonotype was found many times. The rearrangement joins TRBV6-1 to TRBJ2-1, with D hard to call. V lost 7 bases and J lost 10, with 8 bases in between. The CDR3 runs to 10 residues. Germline V gives CDR1 MNHNS, CDR2 SASEGT. CDR3 residues: CASNEREQFF. CDR3 nucleotides: TGTGCCAGCAACGAACGCGAGCAGTTCTTC.

This clonotype has more than one count but fewer than ten. The rearrangement uses TRBV7-8 and TRBJ2-2, with 9 nucleotides matching TRBD1. The length of the CDR3 is 14 residues. Germline-derived CDR1 and CDR2 are SGHVS and FQNEAQ. Trimming at V came to 3 bases and at J to 7 bases, leaving 3 bases not matched to a gene. CDR3 sequence reads: CASSFRTGDGELFF. CDR3 nucleotides: TGTGCCAGCAGCTTTAGGACAGGGGACGGGGAGCTGTTTTTT.